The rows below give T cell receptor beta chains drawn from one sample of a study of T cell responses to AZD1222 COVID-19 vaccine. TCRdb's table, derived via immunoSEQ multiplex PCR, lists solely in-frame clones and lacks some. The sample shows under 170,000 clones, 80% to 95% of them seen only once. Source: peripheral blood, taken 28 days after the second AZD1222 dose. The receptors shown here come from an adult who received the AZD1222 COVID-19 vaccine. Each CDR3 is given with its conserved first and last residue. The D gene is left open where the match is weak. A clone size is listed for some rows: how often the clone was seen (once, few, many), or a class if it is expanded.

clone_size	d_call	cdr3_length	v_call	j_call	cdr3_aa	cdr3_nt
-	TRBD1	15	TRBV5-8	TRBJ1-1	CASSLGTGANTEAFF	TGTGCCAGCAGCTTGGGGACAGGGGCAAACACTGAAGCTTTCTTT
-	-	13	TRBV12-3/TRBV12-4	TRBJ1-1	CASSGAPSTEAFF	TGTGCCAGTTCAGGGGCGCCGAGCACTGAAGCTTTCTTT
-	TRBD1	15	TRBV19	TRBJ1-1	CASPQTGEGNTEAFF	TGTGCCAGTCCTCAAACAGGGGAGGGGAACACTGAAGCTTTCTTT
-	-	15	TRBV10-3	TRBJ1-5	CAISESTGFNEPQHF	TGTGCCATCAGTGAGTCGACAGGTTTTAACGAGCCCCAGCATTTT
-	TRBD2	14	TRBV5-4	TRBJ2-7	CASSLLAGVVEQYF	TGTGCCAGCAGCTTGCTAGCGGGAGTCGTCGAGCAGTACTTC
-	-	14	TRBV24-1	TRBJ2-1	CASEAWTPNNEQFF	TGTGCCTCCGAGGCTTGGACACCAAACAATGAGCAGTTCTTC
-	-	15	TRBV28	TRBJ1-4	CASRTGQGMVRELFF	TGTGCCAGCAGAACAGGCCAGGGTATGGTCCGTGAACTGTTTTTT
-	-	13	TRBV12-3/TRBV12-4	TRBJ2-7	CASRSASSYEQYF	TGTGCCAGCAGGTCCGCATCGTCCTACGAGCAGTACTTC
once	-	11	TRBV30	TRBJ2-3	CALSLGGTQYF	TGTGCCTTGTCACTAGGGGGTACGCAGTATTTT
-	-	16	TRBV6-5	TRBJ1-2	CASSYSTDSTNYGYTF	TGTGCCAGCAGTTACTCTACGGACAGCACTAACTATGGCTACACCTTC
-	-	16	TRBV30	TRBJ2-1	CAWSVRLGGYDNEQFF	TGTGCCTGGAGTGTACGGTTAGGGGGGTACGACAATGAGCAGTTCTTC
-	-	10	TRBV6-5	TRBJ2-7	CASSLYEQYF	TGTGCCAGCAGTTTGTACGAGCAGTACTTC
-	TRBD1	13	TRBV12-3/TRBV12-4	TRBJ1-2	CASSLGQGYGYTF	TGTGCCAGCAGTCTCGGACAGGGCTATGGCTACACCTTC
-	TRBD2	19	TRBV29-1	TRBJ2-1	CSVEDVKGLAGGPGNEQFF	TGCAGCGTTGAAGATGTGAAAGGACTAGCGGGAGGGCCGGGGAATGAGCAGTTCTTC
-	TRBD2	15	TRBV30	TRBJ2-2	CASIAGGPGTGELFF	TGTGCGTCTATAGCGGGAGGGCCGGGCACCGGGGAGCTGTTTTTT
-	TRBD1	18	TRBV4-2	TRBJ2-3	CASSQDRRSGTGADTQYF	TGTGCCAGCAGCCAAGATCGGAGAAGCGGGACAGGGGCAGATACGCAGTATTTT
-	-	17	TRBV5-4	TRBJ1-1	CASRLLGAGGMNTEAFF	TGTGCCAGCAGGCTTTTGGGTGCAGGCGGGATGAACACTGAAGCTTTCTTT
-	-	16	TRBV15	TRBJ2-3	CATSRGDTWRTDTQYF	TGTGCCACCAGCAGAGGGGACACCTGGCGCACAGATACGCAGTATTTT
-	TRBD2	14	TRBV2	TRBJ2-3	CASSEPGGTDTQYF	TGTGCCAGCAGTGAACCCGGGGGGACAGATACGCAGTATTTT
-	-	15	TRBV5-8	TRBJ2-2	CASSLEGVNTGELFF	TGTGCCAGCAGCTTGGAGGGGGTAAACACCGGGGAGCTGTTTTTT
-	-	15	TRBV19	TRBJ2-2	CASSIEGYNTGELFF	TGTGCCAGTAGTATAGAAGGGTATAACACCGGGGAGCTGTTTTTT
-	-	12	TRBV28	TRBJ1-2	CASSLGNYGYTF	TGTGCCAGCAGTTTGGGCAACTATGGCTACACCTTC
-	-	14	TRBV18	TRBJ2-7	CASSNGRGSYEQYF	TGTGCCAGCTCAAATGGACGGGGATCCTACGAGCAGTACTTC
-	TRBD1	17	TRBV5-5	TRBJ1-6	CASSLLGTGDPKSPLHF	TGTGCCAGCAGCCTTTTGGGGACAGGGGATCCCAAATCACCCCTCCACTTT
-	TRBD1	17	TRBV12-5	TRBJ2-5	CASGLPPGQGPQETQYF	TGTGCTAGTGGTTTGCCCCCGGGACAGGGCCCCCAAGAGACCCAGTACTTC
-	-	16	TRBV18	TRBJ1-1	CASSPRRGQGNTEAFF	TGTGCCAGCTCACCGAGGAGAGGGCAGGGGAACACTGAAGCTTTCTTT